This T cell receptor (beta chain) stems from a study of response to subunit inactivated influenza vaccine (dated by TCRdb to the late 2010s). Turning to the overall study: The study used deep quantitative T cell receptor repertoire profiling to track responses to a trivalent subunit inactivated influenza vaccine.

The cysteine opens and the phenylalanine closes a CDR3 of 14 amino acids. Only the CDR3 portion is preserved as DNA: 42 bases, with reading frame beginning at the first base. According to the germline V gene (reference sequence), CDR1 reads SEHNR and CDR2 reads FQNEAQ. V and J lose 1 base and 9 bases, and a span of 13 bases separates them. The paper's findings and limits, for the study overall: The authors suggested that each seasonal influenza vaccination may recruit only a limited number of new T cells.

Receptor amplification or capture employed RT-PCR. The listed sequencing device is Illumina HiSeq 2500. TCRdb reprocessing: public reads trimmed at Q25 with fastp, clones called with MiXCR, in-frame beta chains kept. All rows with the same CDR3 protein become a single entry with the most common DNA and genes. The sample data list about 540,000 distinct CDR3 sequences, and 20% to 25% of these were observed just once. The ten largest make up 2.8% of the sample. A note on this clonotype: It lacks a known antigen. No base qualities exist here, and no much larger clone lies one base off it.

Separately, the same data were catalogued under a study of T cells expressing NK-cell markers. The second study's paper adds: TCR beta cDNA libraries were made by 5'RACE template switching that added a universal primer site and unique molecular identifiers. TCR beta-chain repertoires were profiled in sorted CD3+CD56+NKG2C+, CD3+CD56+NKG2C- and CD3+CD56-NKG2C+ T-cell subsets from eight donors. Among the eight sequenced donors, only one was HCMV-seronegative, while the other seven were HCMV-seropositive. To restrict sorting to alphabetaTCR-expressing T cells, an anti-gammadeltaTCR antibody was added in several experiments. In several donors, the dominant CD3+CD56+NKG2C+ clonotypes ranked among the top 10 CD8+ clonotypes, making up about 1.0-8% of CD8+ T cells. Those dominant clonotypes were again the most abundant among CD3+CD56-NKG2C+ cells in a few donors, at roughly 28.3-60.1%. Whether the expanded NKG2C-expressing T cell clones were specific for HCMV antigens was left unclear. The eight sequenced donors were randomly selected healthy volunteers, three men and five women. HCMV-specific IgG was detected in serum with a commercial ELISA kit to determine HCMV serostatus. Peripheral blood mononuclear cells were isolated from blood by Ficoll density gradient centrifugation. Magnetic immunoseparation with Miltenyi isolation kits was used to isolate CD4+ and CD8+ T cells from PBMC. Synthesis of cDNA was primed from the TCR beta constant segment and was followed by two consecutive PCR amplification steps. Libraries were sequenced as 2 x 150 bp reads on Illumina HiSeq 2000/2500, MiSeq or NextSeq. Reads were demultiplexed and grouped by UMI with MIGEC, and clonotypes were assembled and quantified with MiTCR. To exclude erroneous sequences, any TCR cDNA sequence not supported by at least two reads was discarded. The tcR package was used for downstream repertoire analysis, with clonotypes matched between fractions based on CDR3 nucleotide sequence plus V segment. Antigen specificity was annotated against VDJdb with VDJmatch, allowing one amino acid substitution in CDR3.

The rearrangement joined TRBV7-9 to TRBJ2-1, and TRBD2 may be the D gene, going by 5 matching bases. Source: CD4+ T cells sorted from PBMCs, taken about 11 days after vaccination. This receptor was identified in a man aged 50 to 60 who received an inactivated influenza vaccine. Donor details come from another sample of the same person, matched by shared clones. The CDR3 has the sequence CASSLVLGKGEQFF. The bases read TGTGCCAGCAGCTTAGTTCTCGGGAAGGGTGAGCAGTTCTTC.